These 10 T cell receptor beta chains share one sample of origin, sequenced in a study of blood T cell repertoires in COVID-19. The assay was immunoSEQ multiplex PCR, and TCRdb's table has in-frame clones only and misses some. The profile covers over 40,000 clones, with 90% appearing a single time and around a tenth taken by the ten largest. Sequenced sample: peripheral blood. The receptors were gathered from a woman aged 80 or over with acute or convalescent COVID-19.

The J gene is TRBJ2-1, the V gene TRBV6-2 or TRBV6-3; D might be TRBD1 (6 bases). CDR3 size: 17 residues. V was pared by 3 bases and J by 10 bases, with 25 bases between. Looked up from germline, CDR1 is MNHEY and CDR2 is SVGEGT. The CDR3 is CASSYLALDRYPLEQFF. The DNA of the CDR3 is TGTGCCAGCAGTTATCTCGCCTTGGACAGATACCCGCTAGAGCAGTTCTTC.

The chain uses TRBV30 and TRBJ2-3, with D possibly being TRBD1 (6 bases). V was clipped by 2 bases and J by 0 bases, with 6 bases between them. This CDR3 contains 13 residues. Germline CDR1 is GTSNPN and CDR2 is SVGIG (reference sequence). The CDR3 nucleotides read TGTGCCTGGAGTCAGGGGAGCACAGATACGCAGTATTTT. It yields the protein CAWSQGSTDTQYF.

The chain couples TRBV6-2 or TRBV6-3 to TRBJ1-2; TRBD1 might be the D (6 bases). The CDR3 length is 14 residues. The germline CDR1 and CDR2 sequences are MNHEY and SVGEGT. V was cut by 2 bases and J by 4 bases, with 11 bases left in between. Here the CDR3 reads CASSYRQGLYGYTF. CDR3 DNA: TGTGCCAGCAGTTACCGGCAGGGGCTCTATGGCTACACCTTC.

V and J are TRBV6-7 and TRBJ1-2, with D maybe TRBD1 (5 bases). TRBV6-7 counts as an open reading frame of uncertain function. CDR3 length: 14 amino acids. Trimming pared 6 bases from V and 3 bases from J, leaving 14 bases between. DNA for the CDR3: TGTGCCAGCAGCCAAGGAAGGGGCGACTATGGCTACACCTTC. Protein: CASSQGRGDYGYTF.

The chain joins TRBV7-9 to TRBJ2-7; D possibly corresponds to TRBD2 (6 bases). V was pared by 5 bases and J by 4 bases, with 18 bases between. CDR3 length: 15 residues. Germline V gene sequence: CDR1 SEHNR, CDR2 FQNEAQ (reference sequence). CDR3 sequence: CASSPRWKEGYEQYF. The CDR3 DNA reads TGTGCCAGCAGCCCCCGTTGGAAGGAGGGGTACGAGCAGTACTTC.

This chain connects TRBV3-1 (or the pseudogene TRBV3-2) to TRBJ1-2; D call uncertain. The CDR3 runs 13 residues. Germline CDR1 and CDR2: LGHDT and YNNKEL (reference sequence). V gave up 0 bases and J gave up 5 bases, with 7 bases separating them. CDR3 in DNA: TGTGCCAGCAGCCAAGAGCCAGGTTATGGCTACACCTTC. Protein: CASSQEPGYGYTF.

The rearrangement links TRBV25-1 to TRBJ2-5, with TRBD1 identical over 8 bases. In germline, CDR1 is MGHDK, CDR2 SYGVNS. V was pared by 4 bases and J by 4 bases, with 2 bases of the junction left unmatched. The CDR3 runs 13 residues. CDR3: CASSVQGGETQYF. Here the CDR3 DNA reads TGTGCCAGCAGTGTACAGGGGGGAGAGACCCAGTACTTC.

The rearrangement joins TRBV6-5 to TRBJ2-1, with TRBD2 matching over 9 bases. The germline gives CDR1 MNHEY, CDR2 SVGAGI. CDR3 length equals 13 residues. V shed 6 bases, J shed 9 bases, and the junction held 6 bases outside the gene matches. Here the CDR3 DNA reads TGTGCCAGCAGCCACCAGCGGGAGGTTGAGCAGTTCTTC. This gives the protein CASSHQREVEQFF.

The chain links TRBV2 to TRBJ2-1; possible D gene TRBD2, 6 bases. This CDR3 spans 14 amino acids. V gave up 6 bases and J gave up 5 bases, with 14 bases separating them. Looked up from germline, CDR1 is SNHLY and CDR2 is FYNNEI. CDR3 loop: CASRPGLSHNEQFF. CDR3 DNA sequence: TGTGCCAGCAGGCCGGGACTTTCACACAATGAGCAGTTCTTC.

The chain is built from TRBV21-1 and TRBJ2-2; TRBD2 reflects the table's D call only, with no check against the DNA. TRBV21-1 is termed a pseudogene. The CDR3 contains 15 residues. The CDR3 loop is CASSLAVVNTGELFF. CDR3 in DNA: TGTGCCAGCAGCTTAGCGGTTGTGAACACCGGGGAGCTGTTTTTT.